A single sample is the source of the 2 T cell receptor beta chains below, sequenced in a study of T cells in Graves' hyperthyroidism and ophthalmopathy (dated by TCRdb to about 2019). Library prep was done by multiplex PCR. This sample was sequenced with an Illumina HiSeq 2000. Amplification of TCR beta CDR3 regions was carried out from RNA transcripts. A first-round RT-PCR of the TCR CDR3 used the HTBI primer set with the Qiagen OneStep RT-PCR kit. Using fastp at Q25 and MiXCR, TCRdb reprocessed the public reads and kept productive beta chains. Rows are combined by CDR3 protein, so each entry shows the most common genes and DNA. A total of about 560,000 distinct CDR3 sequences appear in this sample, over 15% of them only once. The ten biggest clones cover around 19% of the sample. What was sequenced was blood. Every receptor here comes from a woman under 30 with Graves' hyperthyroidism.

The chain links TRBV20-1 to TRBJ1-2; D gene ambiguous. The CDR3 sequence is 12 residues long. Germline V gene data show CDR1 as DFQATT and CDR2 as SNEGSKA (reference sequence). The ends were cut back, 3 bases at V and 2 bases at J, with 7 bases in the middle. Here the CDR3 DNA reads TGCAGTGCTAGGAACCCGAACTATGGCTACACCTTC. Residues: CSARNPNYGYTF.

As concerns this clonotype: A read error is possible here, since a much larger clone lies one base away. V is TRBV7-2 and J is TRBJ1-6, with a weak D call TRBD1 (6 bases). The CDR3 runs 13 residues. Germline CDR1 SGHTA, CDR2 FQGNSA. CDR3: CASSPDRNSPFHF. In DNA form, the CDR3 reads TGTGCCAGCAGCCCGGACAGAAATTCACCCTTCCACTTT.